These T cell receptor beta chains were read from a single sample in a study of blood T cell repertoires in COVID-19. The protocol was immunoSEQ multiplex PCR, while the TCRdb copy is restricted to in-frame clones and leaves out a portion. The sample gives approximately 100,000 clones, more than 90% of which show up once; roughly 5% is in the top ten. What was sequenced was peripheral blood. These receptors were obtained from a man in his 70s with acute or convalescent COVID-19. CDR3s leave out the opening cysteine and the closing phenylalanine or tryptophan.

v_gene	j_gene	CDR3aa
TRBV15	TRBJ2-3	ATSRLTGADTQY
TRBV5-5	TRBJ1-5	ASSSGTGQSNQPQH
TRBV10-2	TRBJ1-5	ASSEPTGTQH
TRBV5-4	TRBJ1-3	ASSLRRAGGNTIY
TRBV19	TRBJ2-5	ASSIDLREEETQY
TRBV4-1	TRBJ1-5	ASSERTGDNQPQH
TRBV25-1	TRBJ2-5	ASSARGGEKTQY
TRBV10-2	TRBJ1-5	ASSEFARQPQH
TRBV28	TRBJ1-3	ASSSDWTARTSGNTIY
TRBV3-1/TRBV3-2	TRBJ1-2	ASSQDQVSYGYT
TRBV7-9	TRBJ2-3	ASTMRADTQY
TRBV28	TRBJ2-1	ASSQGTSGYNEQF
TRBV28	TRBJ1-3	ASSGRGAGNTIY
TRBV5-5	TRBJ1-2	ASSATVGDGYGYT
TRBV28	TRBJ2-7	ASEPRDTSYEQY
TRBV6-5	TRBJ2-7	ASSSQPGQGSYEQY
TRBV24-1	TRBJ1-5	ATSDHGSGQPQH
TRBV12-3/TRBV12-4	TRBJ1-2	ASSLGANYGYT
TRBV4-3	TRBJ1-1	ASSQAGTGRRTEAF
TRBV6-5	TRBJ1-6	ASSYSNRLGNSPLH
TRBV27	TRBJ2-7	ASSRRGSHYEQY
TRBV5-4	TRBJ2-7	ASSRTSGTYEQY
TRBV18	TRBJ1-1	ASSPNRRNTEAF
TRBV11-3	TRBJ2-7	ASRARLDEQY
TRBV12-3/TRBV12-4	TRBJ1-2	ASSFGARGGYT
TRBV5-1	TRBJ2-1	ASSLGSYAPYNEQF
TRBV2	TRBJ2-1	ASSANRREGDEQF
TRBV6-5	TRBJ2-3	ASSLGTGGMATQY
TRBV9	TRBJ1-4	ASGTDHFNEKLF
TRBV5-1	TRBJ2-4	ASSLSSGAKNIQY
TRBV24-1	TRBJ1-2	ATSDRAFDGYT
TRBV7-9	TRBJ2-2	ASSLRTGRTGELF
TRBV19	TRBJ1-1	ASSNAGPTEAF
TRBV11-2	TRBJ1-6	ASTQLGGGSPLH
TRBV4-1	TRBJ2-7	ASSQGLTSGGYEQY
TRBV28	TRBJ2-1	ASSLSFRGGNEQF
TRBV5-1	TRBJ2-1	ASSLQGGLNNEQF
TRBV28	TRBJ1-1	ASSLPGQGGTEAF
TRBV7-9	TRBJ2-3	ASSSTEVPTDTQY
TRBV15	TRBJ1-4	ATSRGQDDNEKLF
TRBV2	TRBJ1-1	ASGGQYMNTEAF
TRBV5-6	TRBJ2-2	ASSYGQGTGELF